This T cell receptor (beta chain) derives from a study of T cells expressing NK-cell markers. The CDR3 is 13 residues long. Germline assignment: CDR1 SQVTM and CDR2 ANQGSEA. Study outcomes and limitations: Whether expanded NKG2C+ T cell clones were HCMV specific stayed uncertain.

Remarks on this clonotype: Its matching antigen is unknown.

For each CDR3 protein, TCRdb gives one entry from its re-call of the 5' RACE reads, without DNA. This table lists 250,000 to 300,000 distinct CDR3 sequences. The sequencing sample was made of blood T cells: a sorted CD56 or NKG2C T cell subset, CD4+ or CD8+ T cells, or bulk PBMC T cells (not recorded which). This chain uses TRBV29-1 with TRBJ2-3; TCRdb designates TRBD1, a call that cannot be tested without DNA. This clonotype was sampled from a woman between 18 and 69 years old in good health. The chain's CDR3 is CSVRTEKADTQYF.